This paragraph reports one T cell receptor beta chain. Original methodology: The authors estimated nucleated cell counts from reference gene primer amplification. Repertoires were generated with immunoSEQ multiplex PCR, while TCRdb's copy carries only in-frame clones and drops some. That table furnishes V, J and clone size, whereas the DNA furnished D and trimming. The sample has about 190,000 clones, approximately 90% seen once. CDR1 is KGHDR, CDR2 SFDVKD, per germline. Trimming shortened V by 9 bases and J by 3 bases, and 15 bases separated the two germline ends. CDR3 size: 14 residues. These data are taken from a study of blood T cell repertoires in COVID-19. At the level of the study: Material from acute and convalescent COVID-19 was sourced from the United States, Italy and Spain. In each case, the material was cDNA or gDNA derived from T cells, B-cell-depleted T cells, or PBMCs.

The receptor comes from a man aged 30 to 39 with acute or convalescent COVID-19. The sequenced sample was peripheral blood. This rearrangement joins TRBV24-1 to TRBJ2-3; perhaps TRBD1 as D (7 bases). CDR3 coding DNA: TGTGCCACCGCCAGACAGGGAGGTACAGATACGCAGTATTTT. Protein: CATARQGGTDTQYF.